The present T cell receptor (beta chain) was sequenced within a study of blood T cell repertoires in COVID-19. Study information: COVID-19 samples collected from the United States, Italy and Spain covered acute and convalescent phases. In each case, the material was cDNA or gDNA derived from T cells, B-cell-depleted T cells, or PBMCs.

The CDR3 sequence is 13 residues long. The V gene lost 5 bases and the J gene lost 5 bases, with 12 bases spanning the gap. Germline V gives CDR1 SGHTA, CDR2 FQGNSA. This clone was counted only a few times. In the source study's methods: Amplification with reference gene primers provided the estimates of nucleated cell counts. TCRdb keeps only in-frame clones here, not all; method: immunoSEQ multiplex PCR. The V and J calls and the clone size are those of that table, but D and trimming were determined from the DNA. The sample holds about 180,000 clones, 65% to 90% seen once. This clonotype was sampled from a human donor in a cohort sampled during active COVID-19. The specimen was peripheral blood. The rearrangement uses TRBV7-2 and TRBJ1-1; no definite D call. Here the CDR3 reads CASSREMGTEAFF. CDR3 DNA sequence: TGTGCCAGCAGCCGGGAGATGGGAACTGAAGCTTTCTTT.